Listed here are 12 T cell receptor beta chains from one sample, sequenced in a study of T cell repertoires in cytomegalovirus infection. TCRdb independently ran MiXCR on the reads; one entry per CDR3 protein. The profile shows 200,000 to 300,000 distinct CDR3 sequences, about an eighth of them singletons. Sequenced sample: PBMCs. Receptors originate from a human donor in good health (CMV status not recorded). Some clones in this sample may be carry-over from other donors' samples.

This clonotype was detected many times. The chain links TRBV11-3 to TRBJ2-3, with TRBD2 matching 7 bases. Germline assignment: CDR1 SGHNT and CDR2 YENEEA. V dropped 4 bases and J dropped 0; count of bases not matched to a gene: 4. This CDR3 is built from 15 residues. In DNA form, the CDR3 reads TGTGCCAGCAGCTATCGTAGCGGGAGCACAGATACGCAGTATTTT. Its protein is CASSYRSGSTDTQYF.

This clonotype was detected ten times or more. This rearrangement joins TRBV29-1 to TRBJ1-1; 8 bases map to TRBD1. Losses at the gene ends were 7 bases for V and 0 bases for J; bases not matched to a gene: 7. Per the germline V gene, CDR1 is SQVTM and CDR2 is ANQGSEA. The CDR3 length is 14 residues. The DNA for the CDR3 is TGCAGCGCCCAACAGGGGGGAGTGAACACTGAAGCTTTCTTT. Its protein product is CSAQQGGVNTEAFF.

This chain uses TRBV25-1 with TRBJ1-2; perhaps TRBD1 as D (5 bases). V shed 1 base and J shed 7 bases, with 13 bases lying between them. CDR3 size: 14 residues. CDR1 is MGHDK and CDR2 is SYGVNS in the germline V gene. The CDR3 is CASSELGGASGYTF. The CDR3 region has the DNA TGTGCCAGCAGTGAATTGGGTGGGGCAAGTGGCTACACCTTC.

This clonotype has at least ten counts. This chain joins TRBV14 and TRBJ1-1, with D possibly TRBD1 on 6 matching bases. The CDR3 extends over 13 amino acids. Germline lookup yields CDR1 SGHDN and CDR2 FVKESK. V shed 4 bases and J shed 7 bases, with 13 bases lying between them. The chain's CDR3 is CASSRRGQGEAFF. CDR3 nucleotides: TGTGCCAGCAGCCGGCGGGGGCAGGGTGAAGCTTTCTTT.

This clonotype was seen only a few times. This sequence joins TRBV25-1 and TRBJ1-6; 8 nucleotides align to TRBD1. Unmatched junction bases numbered 7, after V lost 3 bases and J lost 9 bases. Germline loops: CDR1 MGHDK, CDR2 SYGVNS. This CDR3 spans 15 amino acids. The CDR3 loop is CASSEVQGVGSPLHF. The CDR3 DNA reads TGTGCCAGCAGTGAGGTACAGGGGGTCGGTTCACCCCTCCACTTT.

In this sample, this clonotype turned up a few times. The chain carries TRBV28 and TRBJ1-1; D is uncertain. The CDR3 totals 13 residues. In germline, CDR1 is MDHEN, CDR2 SYDVKM. The V end was cut by 5 bases, the J end by 4 bases, with 11 bases between. The CDR3 region has the DNA TGTGCCAGCAGTCGCTCAGAGGTCACTGAAGCTTTCTTT. It specifies CASSRSEVTEAFF.

V usage is TRBV4-1 and J usage is TRBJ1-1; D is ambiguous. With 1 base removed from V and 6 bases from J, the gap between germline ends came to 9 bases. CDR3 length equals 13 residues. From germline, CDR1 is MGHRA and CDR2 YSYEKL. The chain's CDR3 is CASSQGGPAEAFF. For the CDR3, the DNA is TGCGCCAGCAGCCAAGGAGGGCCCGCTGAAGCTTTCTTT.

This clonotype was observed many times. The chain joins TRBV7-6 to TRBJ2-7; D is undetermined. The germline V gene encodes CDR1 SGHVS and CDR2 FNYEAQ. Trimming took 3 bases from V and 0 from J, leaving 9 bases between them. This CDR3 is 14 amino acids long. The CDR3, as DNA: TGTGCCAGCAGCTTGAGCCCGAGCTCCTACGAGCAGTACTTC. It yields the protein CASSLSPSSYEQYF.

In this sample, this clonotype turned up many times. This chain joins TRBV7-2 and TRBJ2-1, with 9 nucleotides matching TRBD2. V shed 0 bases, J shed 4 bases, and the junction held 1 base outside the gene matches. CDR1 SGHTA and CDR2 FQGNSA come from the germline V gene. The CDR3 totals 15 residues. CDR3 nucleotides: TGTGCCAGCAGCTTAGCTAGCGGGGGATACAATGAGCAGTTCTTC. Translated, it gives CASSLASGGYNEQFF. Full variable domain (rest looked up from reference TRBV7-2 and TRBJ2-1): GAGVSQSPSNKVTEKGKDVELRCDPISGHTALYWYRQSLGQGLEFLIYFQGNSAPDKSGLPSDRFSAERTGGSVSTLTIQRTQQEDSAVYLCASSLASGGYNEQFFGPGTRLTVL.

This clonotype has just a few counts. The rearrangement uses TRBV6-2 or TRBV6-3 and TRBJ2-1; 9 nucleotides match TRBD2. This CDR3 spans 12 amino acids. V lost 6 bases and J lost 7; bases outside the gene matches: 1. The germline V gene has CDR1 MNHEY and CDR2 SVGEGT. CDR3 sequence reads: CASSSGRNEQFF. Written as DNA, the CDR3 is TGTGCCAGCAGCAGCGGGAGGAATGAGCAGTTCTTC.

This clonotype appeared a few times. The chain has TRBV4-1 and TRBJ1-1; 8 nucleotides line up with TRBD1. Germline V gene data show CDR1 as MGHRA and CDR2 as YSYEKL. Unmatched junction bases numbered 6, after V lost 4 bases and J lost 11 bases. CDR3 length: 12 amino acids. Written as DNA, the CDR3 is TGCGCCAGCAGCCCCAGGACAGGGAATGCTTTCTTT. Protein product: CASSPRTGNAFF.

This clonotype was seen at least ten times. The gene calls are TRBV25-1 and TRBJ2-1; 7 bases line up with TRBD2. This CDR3 spans 15 amino acids. From germline, CDR1 is MGHDK and CDR2 SYGVNS. Trimming took 8 bases from V and 3 from J; bases not matched to a gene: 10. CDR3: CASRRGTKNYNEQFF. In DNA, the CDR3 is TGTGCCAGCCGTCGAGGGACTAAAAACTACAATGAGCAGTTCTTC.